The 29 T cell receptor beta chains below all came from one sample that was sequenced in a study of tumor and adjacent non-tumor tissue in lung cancer. A modified ARM-PCR protocol with three rounds of nested PCR amplified TCRbeta. TCRdb re-called the multiplex PCR reads through MiXCR, storing one row per CDR3 protein. The data contain 120,000 or so distinct CDR3 sequences, roughly 67% of them singletons. This sample's RNA came from whole unsorted tissue. Sequencing was carried out using lung tumor tissue. The receptors derive from a man aged 25-40 years with non-small cell lung cancer.

The V call is TRBV4-2, the J call TRBJ1-5; TRBD1 matches at 10 bases. Trimming cost V 0 bases and J 4 bases; bases outside gene matches: 6. The CDR3 consists of 17 residues. The germline V gene has CDR1 LGHNA and CDR2 YNFKEQ. The CDR3 sequence is CASSQDPGDRGNQPQHF. Here the CDR3 DNA reads TGTGCCAGCAGCCAAGATCCGGGGGACAGGGGAAATCAGCCCCAGCATTTT.

This clonotype came up a few times. The V gene is TRBV19, the J gene TRBJ1-5; D is perhaps TRBD1 (6 bases). Per the germline V gene, CDR1 is LNHDA and CDR2 is SQIVND (reference sequence). This CDR3 is built from 15 residues. V was trimmed by 4 bases and J by 2 bases, leaving 12 bases between them. CDR3: CASSTYRVGNQPQHF. The CDR3 coding sequence is TGTGCCAGTAGTACCTACAGGGTAGGCAATCAGCCCCAGCATTTT. The entire variable domain, with the rest obtained from reference TRBV19 and TRBJ1-5, is as follows: DGGITQSPKYLFRKEGQNVTLSCEQNLNHDAMYWYRQDPGQGLRLIYYSQIVNDFQKGDIAEGYSVSREKKESFPLTVTSAQKNPTAFYLCASSTYRVGNQPQHFGDGTRLSIL.

Comments on this clonotype: Given a much more abundant clone one base away, this may be a read error. V is TRBV20-1 and J is TRBJ1-1, with no clear D. The CDR3 is made up of 13 amino acids. Per the germline V gene, CDR1 is DFQATT and CDR2 is SNEGSKA (reference sequence). The chain's CDR3 is CSVRFGRNTEAFF. The CDR3 DNA reads as TGCAGTGTTAGATTCGGCCGGAACACTGAAGCTTTCTTT.

The chain is built from TRBV11-3 and TRBJ2-1, with D perhaps given as TRBD1 or TRBD2 (5 bases each). V was trimmed by 5 bases and J by 5 bases, leaving 28 bases between them. Germline CDR1 SGHNT, CDR2 YENEEA. The CDR3 contains 19 residues. CDR3 sequence reads: CASSLVLPQGGFLDNEQFF. For the CDR3, the DNA is TGTGCCAGCAGCCTAGTCCTGCCCCAGGGCGGGTTTCTGGACAATGAGCAGTTCTTC.

V gene TRBV19 combines with J gene TRBJ1-2; D is unclear. The CDR3 sequence is 16 residues long. V lost 7 bases to trimming and J lost 2 bases, with 20 bases between them. Looked up from germline, CDR1 is LNHDA and CDR2 is SQIVND (reference sequence). The DNA for the CDR3 is TGTGCCAGTACCCCGATGGGAGTCGGAATCAACTATGGCTACACCTTC. Its protein is CASTPMGVGINYGYTF.

Regarding this clonotype: Being one base from a much bigger clone, this may be a read error. This sequence joins TRBV4-3 and TRBJ1-5; D is unresolved. Germline V gene data show CDR1 as LGHNA and CDR2 as YSLEER. The CDR3 length is 14 residues. The CDR3 loop reads CASSQDHSIQPQHF. In DNA form, the CDR3 reads TGCGCCAGCAGCCAAGATCATAGCATTCAGCCCCAGCATTTT.

On this clonotype: Sequence at one end of the junction differs from germline and may be a read error. This CDR3 is CTSSQDETGDTYEQYF. In DNA, the CDR3 is TGCACCAGTAGCCAAGATGAGACGGGAGATACGTACGAGCAGTACTTC. The V and J genes are TRBV4-1 and TRBJ2-7, with D possibly being TRBD2 (6 bases). Germline lookup yields CDR1 MGHRA and CDR2 YSYEKL. CDR3 length: 16 residues.

A word on this clonotype: The germline gene is not matched at one end of the junction; a read error may be the cause. This rearrangement joins TRBV10-2 to TRBJ2-7, with D perhaps TRBD2 (6 bases). Germline V CDR1 and CDR2: WSHSY, SAAADI. This CDR3 is built from 13 residues. The CDR3, as DNA: TGCGCCAGCAGTAGACGGGGCGGGAACGATCAGTACTTC. Translated, it gives CASSRRGGNDQYF.

A note on this clonotype: This sequence may be a read error, since a much larger clone differs from it by one base. In this CDR3 the conserved last residue, phenylalanine or tryptophan, is missing, so a read error is likely. The chain is built from TRBV4-1 and TRBJ2-5, with a possible D match to TRBD2 (7 bases). Germline CDR1 reads MGHRA; CDR2 reads YSYEKL. The CDR3 has 16 residues. The V gene lost 1 base and the J gene lost 5 bases, with 17 bases spanning the gap. CDR3: CASSQAFAGARETQYS. The DNA of the CDR3 is TGCGCCAGCAGCCAAGCCTTTGCGGGGGCTCGCGAGACCCAGTACTCC.

This clonotype was picked up many times. The chain couples TRBV4-2 to TRBJ2-3; TRBD2 agrees at 12 bases. V trimming: 0 bases; J trimming: 4 bases; junction bases outside the gene matches: 5. The length of the CDR3 is 17 residues. CDR1 LGHNA and CDR2 YNFKEQ come from the germline V gene. CDR3 loop: CASSQDRLAGAPDTQYF. CDR3 bases: TGTGCCAGCAGCCAAGATCGACTAGCGGGAGCCCCAGATACGCAGTATTTT.

The table lists this clonotype with many counts. This chain joins TRBV4-1 and TRBJ2-1; D could derive from TRBD1 or TRBD2 (5 bases each). V shed 0 bases and J shed 11 bases, with 11 bases lying between them. Germline CDR1 is MGHRA and CDR2 is YSYEKL. The length of the CDR3 is 13 residues. The chain's CDR3 is CASSQDSGGQQFF. The CDR3 DNA reads TGCGCCAGCAGCCAAGATAGTGGGGGACAGCAGTTCTTC.

Turning to this clonotype: A read error may be the cause here, since a much bigger clone is one base away. This likely comes from a read error, as the CDR3 has no conserved phenylalanine or tryptophan at its end. The chain uses TRBV20-1 and TRBJ2-7; TRBD2 might be the D (6 bases). Germline CDR1 and CDR2: DFQATT and SNEGSKA (reference sequence). Trimming took 5 bases from V and 3 from J, leaving 11 bases between them. The CDR3 spans 12 residues. As DNA, the CDR3 is TGCAGTGCTGGGGACTTGCGCTACGAGCAGTACTAC. The encoded protein is CSAGDLRYEQYY.

The chain has TRBV6-1 and TRBJ1-1, with 7 positions matching TRBD1. The CDR3 is 16 residues long. V lost 6 bases to trimming and J lost 6 bases; unmatched junction nucleotides: 16. The germline CDR1 and CDR2 sequences are MNHNS and SASEGT. CDR3 loop: CASRTGQHQPASEAFF. CDR3 sequence (DNA): TGTGCCAGCAGGACGGGACAGCACCAACCGGCGTCTGAAGCTTTCTTT.

As for this clonotype: This may be a read error, as it is one base from a much larger clone. The chain couples TRBV20-1 to TRBJ1-1; D possibly corresponds to TRBD1 (6 bases). The CDR3 sequence is 13 residues long. V lost 3 bases and J 9 bases, leaving 17 bases between the germline ends. In germline, CDR1 is DFQATT, CDR2 SNEGSKA (reference sequence). The DNA for the CDR3 is TGCAGTGCTAGGGCGGGACATGGCCCTAAAGCTTTCTTT. It is translated as CSARAGHGPKAFF.

V and J are TRBV11-2 and TRBJ1-5, with D maybe TRBD1 (6 bases). Germline CDR1 is SGHAT and CDR2 is FQNNGV. This CDR3 comprises 15 residues. Trimming pared 7 bases from V and 4 bases from J, leaving 17 bases between. The DNA for the CDR3 is TGTGCCAGCAACGCCAGAGGGGGTTCGAATCAGCCCCAGCATTTT. Its translation is CASNARGGSNQPQHF.

By share of the sample, this clonotype is medium-sized. V is TRBV11-2 and J is TRBJ2-3; 7 nucleotides match TRBD2. With V trimmed by 1 base and J by 0 bases, 4 bases remained unmatched. The CDR3 covers 16 residues. Germline CDR1 reads SGHAT; CDR2 reads FQNNGV. DNA for the CDR3: TGTGCCAGCAGCTTAGGAGCGGGGACTAGCACAGATACGCAGTATTTT. Its translation: CASSLGAGTSTDTQYF.

This clonotype occurred a few times. CDR3: CAWNVDPPVRYF. The CDR3 DNA is TGTGCCTGGAATGTAGACCCCCCGGTGCGGTACTTC. V and J are TRBV30 and TRBJ2-7, with unresolved D. V was pared by 4 bases and J by 12 bases, with 19 bases between. CDR1 is GTSNPN, CDR2 SVGIG, per germline (reference sequence). This CDR3 is built from 12 residues. The full variable domain, its missing parts supplied by reference TRBV30 and TRBJ2-7, is SQTIHQWPATLVQPVGSPLSLECTVEGTSNPNLYWYRQAAGRGLQLLFYSVGIGQISSEVPQNLSASRPQDRQFILSSKKLLLSDSGFYLCAWNVDPPVRYFGPGTRLTVT.

The chain employs TRBV19 and TRBJ1-5; D is unclear. Trimming left V 0 bases short and J 5 bases short, with 5 bases between. The germline V gene encodes CDR1 LNHDA and CDR2 SQIVND (reference sequence). The CDR3 totals 13 residues. The CDR3 is CASSIDRDQPQHF. The CDR3 bases are TGTGCCAGTAGTATAGATAGGGATCAGCCCCAGCATTTT.

Concerning this clonotype itself: Compared with germline, one end of the junction differs, possibly owing to a read error. The chain couples TRBV5-1 to TRBJ2-3; TRBD2 matches 7 bases. CDR1 is SGHRS and CDR2 is YFSETQ in the germline V gene. The CDR3 is 14 residues long. For the CDR3, the DNA is TGCGCCAGCAGCCAACAGCGGGGAGGGGATATGCAGTATTTT. It specifies CASSQQRGGDMQYF.

As for this clonotype: This clone may be a read error of a much larger clone one base away. The V and J genes are TRBV29-1 and TRBJ2-1, with 10 positions matching TRBD1. Germline V gene lookup returns CDR1 SQVTM and CDR2 ANQGSEA. The CDR3 is 14 residues long. CDR3 nucleotide sequence: TGCAGCGTTGAGGGACAGGGGTTCAACAATGATCAGTTCTTC. It yields the protein CSVEGQGFNNDQFF.

In this sample, this clonotype turned up many times. The chain is built from TRBV28 and TRBJ1-1; D might be TRBD1 (5 bases). Germline V CDR1 and CDR2: MDHEN, SYDVKM. Trimming removed 7 bases at V and 6 bases at J, with 15 bases between. The CDR3 totals 13 residues. This chain's CDR3 is CASKLGVKAEAFF. The DNA of the CDR3 is TGTGCCAGCAAATTGGGGGTGAAAGCTGAAGCTTTCTTT.

This chain uses TRBV20-1 with TRBJ2-2, with 11 bases fitting TRBD2. V was clipped by 8 bases and J by 5 bases; unmatched bases: 10. The CDR3 covers 15 residues. CDR1 is DFQATT and CDR2 is SNEGSKA in the germline V gene (reference sequence). The CDR3 protein is CSTCSWTSGTGELFF. The CDR3 coding sequence is TGCAGTACCTGTAGCTGGACTAGCGGGACCGGGGAGCTGTTTTTT.

Concerning this clonotype itself: This may come from a read error, since a much larger clone is one base off. The rearrangement links TRBV5-4 to TRBJ1-2; TRBD1 is a possible D gene (5 bases). Per the germline V gene, CDR1 is SGHNT and CDR2 is YYREEE (reference sequence). This CDR3 has 13 amino acids. The CDR3 DNA is TGTTCCAGCAGCTCCGGGACGGATTATGGCTACACCTTC. Translated: CSSSSGTDYGYTF.

This clonotype appeared many times. The chain combines TRBV6-5 with TRBJ1-2; perhaps TRBD1 as D (5 bases). The CDR3 length is 13 residues. Trimming took 8 bases from V and 12 from J, leaving 22 bases between them. CDR1 MNHEY and CDR2 SVGAGI come from the germline V gene. Here the CDR3 reads CASRISGGNCDTF. The CDR3 nucleotides read TGTGCCAGCCGAATTTCGGGGGGGAATTGTGACACCTTC.

Note on this clonotype: Its ends do not fully match the called genes, so a read error is possible. This chain links TRBV6-5 with TRBJ2-3; D gene ambiguous. This CDR3 contains 13 residues. Germline CDR1 MNHEY, CDR2 SVGAGI. The DNA of the CDR3 is TGTGCCAGTAGTTACCGTTACACAGATACGCAGTTTTTT. Protein product: CASSYRYTDTQFF.

This clonotype was counted only a few times. The chain combines TRBV24-1 with TRBJ1-1, with D maybe TRBD1 (5 bases). V gave up 3 bases and J gave up 3 bases, with 16 bases separating them. The CDR3 spans 16 residues. CDR1 and CDR2 from the germline V gene are KGHDR and SFDVKD. This CDR3 reads CATSDHLTEFYTEAFF. CDR3 DNA sequence: TGTGCCACCAGTGATCACCTGACAGAGTTCTACACTGAAGCTTTCTTT.

With regard to this clonotype: A single base separates this from a much larger clone, so it may be a read error. The CDR3 DNA follows: TGTGCCAGCAGAGGACACCGGAGCACTGAAGCTTTCTTT. It yields the protein CASRGHRSTEAFF. The rearrangement joins TRBV6-2 or TRBV6-3 to TRBJ1-1; TRBD1 might be the D (5 bases). The V end lost 6 bases, the J end lost 4 bases, and 12 bases lay between the germline ends. There are 13 residues in the CDR3. CDR1 and CDR2 from the germline V gene are MNHEY and SVGEGT.

This clonotype turned up a few times. This may be a read error, as it is one base from a much larger clone. The gene calls are TRBV4-1 and TRBJ2-7; D gene uncertain. The CDR3 has 13 amino acids. Germline values: CDR1 MGHRA, CDR2 YSYEKL. The CDR3 loop reads CTSSQEASYEQYF. For the CDR3, the DNA is TGCACCAGCAGCCAAGAGGCCTCCTACGAGCAGTACTTC.

Details on this clonotype: An end of the junction differs from the germline gene, which may be a read error. This chain joins TRBV11-1 and TRBJ2-7; D is perhaps TRBD1 (6 bases). Per germline, CDR1 SGHAT and CDR2 FQDESV (reference sequence). The CDR3 consists of 15 residues. CDR3 bases: TGTGCCATCAGCATGAAACAGGGTTCGGGCTACGAGCAGTACTTC. Its translation is CAISMKQGSGYEQYF.